These T cell receptor beta chains were read from a single sample in a study of T cell responses to AZD1222 COVID-19 vaccine. Profiled with immunoSEQ multiplex PCR; TCRdb holds only in-frame clones, not every one. The sample records 120,000 to 150,000 clones, 80% to 95% being singletons. The material sequenced was peripheral blood, taken on day 0 of AZD1222 vaccination. The source is an adult in good health. Both conserved end residues are part of each CDR3. D genes are given only for firm matches. The listing skips clone size in some rows; elsewhere it reads once, few, many or a size class.

>TRBD1|TRBJ2-5|NA|TRBV5-1
TGCGCCAGCAGCTTGACCGGGGACAGGGGCACGGAGACCCAGTACTTC
CASSLTGDRGTETQYF
>TRBD2|TRBJ2-1|NA|TRBV7-2
TGTGCCAGCAGCTTAGTACGAATGACGGGAGGGCCCCGGGATGAGCAGTTCTTC
CASSLVRMTGGPRDEQFF
>TRBD2|TRBJ2-1|NA|TRBV4-1
TGCGCCAGCAGCCCGCGCGGGACTAACATATACAATGAGCAGTTCTTC
CASSPRGTNIYNEQFF
>TRBD1|TRBJ1-2|NA|TRBV28
TGTGCCAGCAGGATGGGACAGGGATTACTAACCTATGGCTACACCTTC
CASRMGQGLLTYGYTF
>NA|TRBJ2-1|once|TRBV4-3
TGCGCCAGCAGCCTGGGGCTTCCAAATGAGCAGTTCTTC
CASSLGLPNEQFF
>NA|TRBJ1-1|NA|TRBV28
TGTGCCAGCAGCCGTTACAGGTCTAGCACTGAAGCTTTCTTT
CASSRYRSSTEAFF
>NA|TRBJ2-4|NA|TRBV6-1
TGTGCCAGCAGTGAAATCGGCAGCGAGACCAAAAACATTCAGTACTTC
CASSEIGSETKNIQYF
>NA|TRBJ2-5|NA|TRBV5-4
TGTGCCAGCAGCTGGACCGGGACTCTCCAAGAGACCCAGTACTTC
CASSWTGTLQETQYF
>TRBD2|TRBJ2-3|NA|TRBV6-5
TGTGCCAGCAGTTCCTGGACTAGCGGGAGCTCAGATACGCAGTATTTT
CASSSWTSGSSDTQYF
>TRBD2|TRBJ2-7|NA|TRBV12-5
TGTGCTAGTGGTTTGGTAATTCTACTAGCGGGAGGGCCCCCCTACGAGCAGTACTTC
CASGLVILLAGGPPYEQYF
>NA|TRBJ2-7|NA|TRBV3-1/TRBV3-2
TGTGCCAGCAGCCACTGGGGGACTTCCGCGGCCTACGAGCAGTACTTC
CASSHWGTSAAYEQYF
>NA|TRBJ1-1|NA|TRBV27
TGTGCCAGCAGTTTATCGGTCTGGGCGGGAGACACTGAAGCTTTCTTT
CASSLSVWAGDTEAFF
>NA|TRBJ2-2|NA|TRBV10-3
TGTGCCATCATGGGACCCACGGGGGACACCGGGGAGCTGTTTTTT
CAIMGPTGDTGELFF
>NA|TRBJ2-7|NA|TRBV7-9
TGTGCCAGCAGCCCCTCAGGACAGTCCTCTCTCGAGCAGTACTTC
CASSPSGQSSLEQYF
>TRBD1|TRBJ1-5|once|TRBV19
TGTGCCAGTAGTATACGGTACAGGGGGAACCCATATAGCAATCAGCCCCAGCATTTT
CASSIRYRGNPYSNQPQHF
>NA|TRBJ2-1|NA|TRBV19
TGTGCCAGTAGTCTGCGGAGGGTCAATGAGCAGTTCTTC
CASSLRRVNEQFF
>NA|TRBJ2-5|NA|TRBV28
TGTGCCAGCAGTCGACAGGTTTTCCAAGAGACCCAGTACTTC
CASSRQVFQETQYF
>NA|TRBJ1-1|NA|TRBV7-9
TGTGCCAGCAGCCGGGGGACCACTGAAGCTTTCTTT
CASSRGTTEAFF
>TRBD1|TRBJ2-7|NA|TRBV4-1
TGCGCCAGCAGCCACTCACCGGGACAGGGGTCCTACGAGCAGTACTTC
CASSHSPGQGSYEQYF
>TRBD1|TRBJ2-7|NA|TRBV5-5
TGTGCCAGCAACTGGGACAGCAGCTACGAGCAGTACTTC
CASNWDSSYEQYF
>NA|TRBJ2-1|NA|TRBV10-3
TGTGCCATCCGGGGAGACTCCTACAATGAGCAGTTCTTC
CAIRGDSYNEQFF
>NA|TRBJ1-1|NA|TRBV4-2
TGTGCCAGTGGCAGATTGAACACTGAAGCTTTCTTT
CASGRLNTEAFF
>NA|TRBJ1-1|NA|TRBV10-3
TGTGCCATCAGGGAACTTACCTCGGGGACCACTGAAGCTTTCTTT
CAIRELTSGTTEAFF
>NA|TRBJ2-7|NA|TRBV29-1
TGCAGCGTCACATCCCCGCGGGCGCTCGAGCAGTACTTC
CSVTSPRALEQYF
>NA|TRBJ2-5|once|TRBV5-6
TGTGCCAGCAGCTTGGGGGCTACCCAAGAGACCCAGTACTTC
CASSLGATQETQYF
>NA|TRBJ1-1|NA|TRBV30
TGTGCCTGGAGTTTCTCAGCCCTGAACACTGAAGCTTTCTTT
CAWSFSALNTEAFF
>NA|TRBJ1-1|NA|TRBV7-6
TGTGCCAGCAGCTTAGCGTACGGGTCGGGCACTGAAGCTTTCTTT
CASSLAYGSGTEAFF
>TRBD2|TRBJ2-3|once|TRBV18
TGTGCCAGCTCAACTCCTAGCGGAAGCACAGATACGCAGTATTTT
CASSTPSGSTDTQYF
>NA|TRBJ1-2|NA|TRBV7-9
TGTGCCAGCGCATTGGGCGTACCTTATGGCTACACCTTC
CASALGVPYGYTF